Listed here is a single TCR beta chain. The data derive from a study of blood T cells in healthy people across ages. A J-beta primer mix and a sample-barcoded 5' primer were used in a second PCR of roughly 6 to 11 cycles. TCRdb passed the 5' RACE reads through MiXCR, listing each CDR3 protein once. The profile shows approximately 1.5 million distinct CDR3 sequences, about 31% of them singletons. The receptor was derived from a young woman in good health. The material sequenced was blood.

The CDR3 region is CASNPTGGFEAFF. CDR3 DNA: TGTGCCAGCAACCCGACAGGGGGCTTTGAAGCTTTCTTT. The chain has TRBV6-2 or TRBV6-3 and TRBJ1-1, with 10 positions matching TRBD1. Germline CDR1 and CDR2: MNHEY and SVGEGT. V was pared by 7 bases and J by 7 bases, with 6 bases of the junction left unmatched. The length of the CDR3 is 13 residues.